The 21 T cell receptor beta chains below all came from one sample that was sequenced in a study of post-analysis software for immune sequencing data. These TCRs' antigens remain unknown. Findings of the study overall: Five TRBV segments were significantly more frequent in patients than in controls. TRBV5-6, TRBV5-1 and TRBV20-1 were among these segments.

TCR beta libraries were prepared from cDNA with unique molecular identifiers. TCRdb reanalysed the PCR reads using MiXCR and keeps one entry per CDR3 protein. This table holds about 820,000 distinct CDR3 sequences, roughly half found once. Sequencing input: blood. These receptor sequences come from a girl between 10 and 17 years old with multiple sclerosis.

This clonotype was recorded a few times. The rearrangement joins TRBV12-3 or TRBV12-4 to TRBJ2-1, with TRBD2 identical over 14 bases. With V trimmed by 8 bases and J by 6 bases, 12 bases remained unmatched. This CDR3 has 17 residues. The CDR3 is CASGFGGLAGGGNEQFF. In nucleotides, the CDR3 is TGTGCCAGCGGATTCGGAGGACTAGCGGGAGGAGGCAATGAGCAGTTCTTC.

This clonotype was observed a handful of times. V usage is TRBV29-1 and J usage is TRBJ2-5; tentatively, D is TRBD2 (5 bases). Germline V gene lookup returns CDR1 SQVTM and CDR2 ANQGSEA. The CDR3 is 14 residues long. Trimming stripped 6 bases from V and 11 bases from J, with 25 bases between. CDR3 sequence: CSVPSGDPRNEQYF. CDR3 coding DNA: TGCAGCGTACCTTCCGGGGATCCGCGGAATGAGCAGTACTTC.

CDR3 sequence (DNA): TGTGCCAGCAGCGTAGGGCGGGACATGAACACCGGGGAGCTGTTTTTT. Translated: CASSVGRDMNTGELFF. The V call is TRBV9, the J call TRBJ2-2; D may correspond to TRBD1 or TRBD2 (6 bases each). V lost 0 bases to trimming and J lost 1 base, with 10 bases between them. CDR1 is SGDLS and CDR2 is YYNGEE in the germline V gene. This CDR3 has 16 amino acids.

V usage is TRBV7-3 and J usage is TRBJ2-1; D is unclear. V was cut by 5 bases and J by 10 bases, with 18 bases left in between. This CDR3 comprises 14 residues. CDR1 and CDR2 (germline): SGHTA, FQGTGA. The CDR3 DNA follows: TGTGCCAGCAGCCCCCTAGGGCAGCCCGGGGAGCAGTTCTTC. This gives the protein CASSPLGQPGEQFF.

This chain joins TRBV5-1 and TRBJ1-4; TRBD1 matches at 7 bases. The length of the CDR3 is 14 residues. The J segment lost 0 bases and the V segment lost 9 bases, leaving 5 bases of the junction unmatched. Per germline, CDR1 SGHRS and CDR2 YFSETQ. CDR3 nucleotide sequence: TGCGCCACTCGACAGGGCTCAACTAATGAAAAACTGTTTTTT. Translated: CATRQGSTNEKLFF.

CDR3 in amino acids: CATTATGWDTEAFF. The CDR3 coding sequence is TGTGCCACAACGGCGACAGGGTGGGACACTGAAGCTTTCTTT. This sequence joins TRBV28 and TRBJ1-1; 7 nucleotides align to TRBD1. The germline V gene has CDR1 MDHEN and CDR2 SYDVKM. The CDR3 has 14 residues. Germline trimming cut 10 bases from V and 3 bases from J; bases unmatched to any gene: 11.

DNA of the CDR3: TGCGCCAGCAGCTTTTACATGACGGGGCACGGTGAGCAGTTCTTC. Amino acids: CASSFYMTGHGEQFF. The chain links TRBV5-1 to TRBJ2-1; perhaps D is TRBD1 or TRBD2 (5 bases each). Germline lookup yields CDR1 SGHRS and CDR2 YFSETQ. The V end was cut by 2 bases, the J end by 9 bases, with 18 bases between. The CDR3 loop spans 15 amino acids.

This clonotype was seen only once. This CDR3 is CASSVVTSGIGEQFF. CDR3 sequence (DNA): TGTGCCAGCAGCGTAGTTACTAGCGGGATCGGAGAGCAGTTCTTC. This chain uses TRBV9 with TRBJ2-1, with 10 bases fitting TRBD2. The V and J ends lost 0 bases and 10 bases, in that order; junction bases with no gene match: 7. The CDR3 consists of 15 residues. CDR1 and CDR2 (germline): SGDLS, YYNGEE.

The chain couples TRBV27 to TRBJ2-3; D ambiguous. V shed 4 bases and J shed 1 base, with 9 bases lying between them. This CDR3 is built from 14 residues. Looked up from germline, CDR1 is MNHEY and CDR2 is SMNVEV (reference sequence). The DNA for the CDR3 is TGTGCCAGCAGTTCATCGACCCGCACAGATACGCAGTATTTT. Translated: CASSSSTRTDTQYF.

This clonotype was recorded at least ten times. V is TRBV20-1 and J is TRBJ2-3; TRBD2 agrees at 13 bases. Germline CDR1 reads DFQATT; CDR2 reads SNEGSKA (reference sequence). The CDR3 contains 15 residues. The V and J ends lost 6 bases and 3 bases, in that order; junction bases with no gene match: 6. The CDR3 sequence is CSAHGLAGDTDTQYF. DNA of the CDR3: TGCAGTGCCCACGGACTAGCGGGAGATACAGATACGCAGTATTTT.

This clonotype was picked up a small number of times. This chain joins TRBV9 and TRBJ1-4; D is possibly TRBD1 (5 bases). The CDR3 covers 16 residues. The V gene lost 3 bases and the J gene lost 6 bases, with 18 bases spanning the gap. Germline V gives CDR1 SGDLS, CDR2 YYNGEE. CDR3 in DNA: TGTGCCAGCAGCGAGGCCCCTGGGGCGGCGGATGAAAAACTGTTTTTT. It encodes CASSEAPGAADEKLFF.

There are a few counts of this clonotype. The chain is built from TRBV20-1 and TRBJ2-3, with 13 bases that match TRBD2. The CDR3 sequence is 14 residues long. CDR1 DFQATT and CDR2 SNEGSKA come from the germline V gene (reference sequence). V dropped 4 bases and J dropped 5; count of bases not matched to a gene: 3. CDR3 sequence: CSATWTSGRDTQYF. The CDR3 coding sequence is TGCAGTGCTACCTGGACTAGCGGGAGAGATACGCAGTATTTT.

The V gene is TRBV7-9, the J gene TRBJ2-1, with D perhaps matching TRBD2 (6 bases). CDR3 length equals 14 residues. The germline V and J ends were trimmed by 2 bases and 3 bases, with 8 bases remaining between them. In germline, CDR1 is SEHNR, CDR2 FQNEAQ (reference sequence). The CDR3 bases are TGTGCCAGCAGCTTACTTAGCGGCTACAATGAGCAGTTCTTC. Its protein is CASSLLSGYNEQFF.

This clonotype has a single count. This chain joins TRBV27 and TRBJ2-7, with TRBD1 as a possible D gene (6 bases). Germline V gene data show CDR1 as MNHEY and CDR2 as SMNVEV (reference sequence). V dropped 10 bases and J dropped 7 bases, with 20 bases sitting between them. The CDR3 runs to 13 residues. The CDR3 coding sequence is TGTGCCACCTCTTGGGGCAGGGGTGGTGAGCAGTACTTC. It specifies CATSWGRGGEQYF.

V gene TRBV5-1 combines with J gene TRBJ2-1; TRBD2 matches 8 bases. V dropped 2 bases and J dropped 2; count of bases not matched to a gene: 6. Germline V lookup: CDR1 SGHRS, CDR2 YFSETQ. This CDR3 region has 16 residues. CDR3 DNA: TGCGCCAGCAGCTTAGCTAGCGGGCACACCTACAATGAGCAGTTCTTC. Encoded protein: CASSLASGHTYNEQFF.

CDR3 amino acids: CSVGRMNTEAFF. The DNA for the CDR3 is TGCAGTGTTGGCCGGATGAACACTGAAGCTTTCTTT. This chain uses TRBV20-1 with TRBJ1-1; the D is unclear. There are 12 residues in the CDR3. CDR1 is DFQATT and CDR2 is SNEGSKA in the germline V gene (reference sequence). V lost 7 bases to trimming and J lost 0 bases, with 9 bases between them.

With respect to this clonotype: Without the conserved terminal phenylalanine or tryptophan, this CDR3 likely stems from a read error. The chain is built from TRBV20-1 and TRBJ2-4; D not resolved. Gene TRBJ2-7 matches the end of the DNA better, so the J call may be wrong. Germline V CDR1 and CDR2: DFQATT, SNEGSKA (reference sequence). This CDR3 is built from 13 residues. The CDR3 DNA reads TGCAGTGCTAGACGGACCGTCCTTTACGAGCAGTACCTC. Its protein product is CSARRTVLYEQYL.

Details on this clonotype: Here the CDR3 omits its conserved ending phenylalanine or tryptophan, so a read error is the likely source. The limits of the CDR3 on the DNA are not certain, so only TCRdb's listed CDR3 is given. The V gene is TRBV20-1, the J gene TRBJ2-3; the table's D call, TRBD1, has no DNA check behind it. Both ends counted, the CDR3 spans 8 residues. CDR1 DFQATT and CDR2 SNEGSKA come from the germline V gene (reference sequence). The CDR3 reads CSARGPGL.

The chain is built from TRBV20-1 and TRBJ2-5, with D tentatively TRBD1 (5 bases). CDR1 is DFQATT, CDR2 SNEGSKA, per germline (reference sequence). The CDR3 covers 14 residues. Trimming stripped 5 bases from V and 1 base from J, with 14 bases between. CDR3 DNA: TGCAGTGCTTCCTCAGGGATTACCCAAGAGACCCAGTACTTC. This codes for CSASSGITQETQYF.

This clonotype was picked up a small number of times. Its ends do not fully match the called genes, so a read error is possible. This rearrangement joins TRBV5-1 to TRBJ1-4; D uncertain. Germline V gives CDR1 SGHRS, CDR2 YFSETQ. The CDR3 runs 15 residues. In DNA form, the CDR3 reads TGTGCCAGCTCCCTCGAGGGCGGCGCTAATGAAAAACTGTTTTTT. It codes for CASSLEGGANEKLFF.

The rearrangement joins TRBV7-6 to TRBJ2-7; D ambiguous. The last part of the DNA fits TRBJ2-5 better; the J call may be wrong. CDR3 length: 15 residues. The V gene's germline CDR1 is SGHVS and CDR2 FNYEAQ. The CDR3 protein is CASSFGTKNQETQYF. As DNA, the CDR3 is TGTGCCAGCAGCTTTGGAACTAAGAACCAAGAGACCCAGTACTTC.